This TCR beta chain was recorded in a study of human T cells and chemical hapten exposure. TCRdb re-derived calls from the RACE reads in MiXCR, one entry per CDR3 protein. In the table there are 140,000 or so distinct CDR3 sequences, approximately 12% of which are singletons. This clonotype has a count of ten or more. Time point: patch test 2, 6 weeks after DPC sensitization. Sample treatment: therapeutic diphenylcyclopropenone sensitization with weekly scalp DPC. Alopecia patients, 18 to 70 years old and DPC-suitable, served as donors. From germline, CDR1 is SGHTA and CDR2 FQGNSA. V lost 0 bases, J lost 2 bases, and 18 bases lay in between. The CDR3 is made up of 18 amino acids.

The sequences come from whole blood, collected in connection with sensitization to the hapten diphenylcyclopropenone (DPC). The receptor's source is a woman between 45 and 65 years old with alopecia areata. Some clones in this sample may be carry-over from other donors' samples. The chain combines TRBV7-2 with TRBJ2-3; D call uncertain. The CDR3 coding sequence is TGTGCCAGCAGCTTAGCGAGGCAGAGGACCCCCTCCACAGATACGCAGTATTTT. Translation: CASSLARQRTPSTDTQYF.